Described below is a single TCR beta chain sequence and its context. Its target is not known. This CDR3 is 15 amino acids long. V lost 4 bases and J 3 bases, leaving 16 bases between the germline ends. Germline V lookup: CDR1 MGHRA, CDR2 YSYEKL. Sequenced by immunoSEQ multiplex PCR; TCRdb stores in-frame clones only, minus some. The sample includes around 29,000 clones, roughly 88% of them seen just once. This sample is drawn from a study of T cells in localized non-small cell lung cancer. Study-level findings and limits: Since sequencing was restricted to only one region of the tumor, intratumor heterogeneity remains a possibility. Adjacent uninvolved lung tissue had the highest T cell clonality, exceeding tumor. A median around 55 of the top 100 tumor clones appeared in adjacent lung.

J is TRBJ2-7 and V is TRBV4-1, with D possibly TRBD2 on 7 matching bases. The sequenced sample was peripheral blood, obtained before any cancer treatment. The TCR sequence derives from a woman between 40 and 69 years old with stage I lung adenocarcinoma. The CDR3, as DNA: TGCGCCAGCAGCCCCGGGGCGGGGGCTATCTACGAGCAGTACTTC. Translation gives CASSPGAGAIYEQYF.